The rows below give T cell receptor beta chains drawn from one sample of a study of early T cells in non-severe SARS-CoV-2 infection. Via MiXCR, TCRdb re-called the 5' RACE reads, giving one row per CDR3 protein. The repertoire consists of approximately 68,000 distinct CDR3 sequences, with roughly a tenth occurring once and the leading ten covering 7.6%. Sample: whole blood, taken at baseline. These receptors were taken from an adult who was a healthcare worker with PCR-confirmed SARS-CoV-2 infection or an uninfected control (not recorded which). CDR3s include the opening cysteine and the closing phenylalanine or tryptophan. A D gene is named only where the DNA matches it firmly. Rows may omit the clone size; those that give it use once, few, many or a size class.

size	D	V	J	CDR3	DNA
NA	NA	TRBV12-3/TRBV12-4	TRBJ2-1	CASSYTSEQFF	TGTGCCAGCAGTTATACGAGTGAGCAGTTCTTC
few	NA	TRBV7-6	TRBJ2-5	CASSLSWGARETQYF	TGTGCCAGCAGTTTATCTTGGGGGGCACGGGAGACCCAGTACTTC
once	NA	TRBV7-2	TRBJ2-7	CASSLDSLTYEQYF	TGTGCCAGCAGCTTAGACAGCCTTACCTACGAGCAGTACTTC
few	NA	TRBV6-1	TRBJ2-7	CASKDSYEQYF	TGTGCCAGCAAAGACAGCTACGAGCAGTACTTC
many	TRBD2	TRBV6-1	TRBJ2-1	CASSLTSGGPPSNEQFF	TGTGCCAGCAGCCTGACTAGCGGGGGGCCCCCGAGCAATGAGCAGTTCTTC
NA	NA	TRBV19	TRBJ2-7	CASSMRGGRYEQYF	TGTGCCAGTAGTATGAGGGGCGGACGCTACGAGCAGTACTTC
many	TRBD1	TRBV11-2	TRBJ2-7	CASSLLTGQTYEQYF	TGTGCCAGCAGCTTACTGACAGGGCAGACCTACGAGCAGTACTTC
many	NA	TRBV6-6	TRBJ1-6	CASRIGRDSPLHF	TGTGCCAGCAGGATTGGTCGGGATTCACCCCTCCACTTT
NA	TRBD2	TRBV3-1	TRBJ2-1	CASSRTSGGAYNEQFF	TGTGCCAGCAGCCGGACTAGCGGGGGGGCGTACAATGAGCAGTTCTTC
few	NA	TRBV3-1	TRBJ1-3	CASSQVERNTIYF	TGTGCCAGCAGCCAAGTGGAACGAAACACCATATATTTT
few	NA	TRBV5-1	TRBJ2-3	CASSLVLAPGTDTQYF	TGCGCCAGCAGCTTGGTTCTAGCCCCTGGCACAGATACGCAGTATTTT
NA	TRBD2	TRBV29-1	TRBJ2-2	CSARLAGSTGELFF	TGCAGCGCCAGACTAGCGGGATCCACCGGGGAGCTGTTTTTT
few	NA	TRBV7-3	TRBJ2-2	CASSLLSGSIGELFF	TGTGCCAGCAGCTTACTTAGTGGGAGCATCGGGGAGCTGTTTTTT
many	NA	TRBV7-8	TRBJ1-1	CASRGPDMNTEAFF	TGTGCCAGCCGGGGGCCAGATATGAACACTGAAGCTTTCTTT
many	NA	TRBV5-1	TRBJ1-1	CASSIDPATLGMNTEAFF	TGCGCCAGCAGCATTGACCCGGCGACGCTGGGCATGAACACTGAAGCTTTCTTT
once	TRBD2	TRBV12-3/TRBV12-4	TRBJ2-7	CASSRPGRVEQYF	TGTGCCAGCAGTCGACCCGGGAGGGTAGAGCAGTACTTC
many	TRBD1	TRBV24-1	TRBJ2-1	CATSDYGTGVGNEQFF	TGTGCCACCAGTGATTACGGGACAGGGGTAGGAAATGAGCAGTTCTTC
NA	NA	TRBV5-1	TRBJ2-6	CASIMMPSSGANVLTF	TGCGCCAGCATTATGATGCCCAGCTCTGGGGCCAACGTCCTGACTTTC
few	NA	TRBV4-2	TRBJ1-1	CASSQGGYTEAFF	TGTGCCAGCAGCCAAGGGGGATACACTGAAGCTTTCTTT
few	TRBD2	TRBV20-1	TRBJ2-1	CKAGGPDEQFF	TGCAAAGCGGGGGGGCCAGATGAGCAGTTCTTC
NA	TRBD2	TRBV20-1	TRBJ2-1	CSARPGLAVNNEQFF	TGCAGTGCTAGACCCGGACTAGCGGTGAACAATGAGCAGTTCTTC
many	TRBD1	TRBV20-1	TRBJ2-3	CSARDLRGHTDTQYF	TGCAGTGCTAGAGATCTCAGGGGGCACACAGATACGCAGTATTTT
few	NA	TRBV6-2/TRBV6-3	TRBJ2-4	CASTGLAKNIQYF	TGTGCCAGCACGGGGCTAGCCAAAAACATTCAGTACTTC
NA	NA	TRBV20-1	TRBJ2-1	CSASPGKFRNEQFF	TGCAGTGCTAGCCCAGGGAAATTTCGCAATGAGCAGTTCTTC
few	NA	TRBV19	TRBJ1-5	CASSIVTNQPQHF	TGTGCCAGTAGTATCGTGACAAATCAGCCCCAGCATTTT
few	NA	TRBV10-1	TRBJ2-3	CASSEEGDTQYF	TGCGCCAGCAGTGAAGAAGGAGATACGCAGTATTTT
NA	NA	TRBV30	TRBJ1-2	CAWSEGAGYTF	TGTGCCTGGAGCGAAGGAGCGGGCTACACCTTC
few	TRBD2	TRBV20-1	TRBJ2-2	CSARGTSPNTGELFF	TGCAGTGCCCGAGGGACTAGCCCGAACACCGGGGAGCTGTTTTTT
NA	NA	TRBV24-1	TRBJ1-4	CATSDFRGRIGEKLFF	TGTGCCACCAGTGATTTTAGAGGACGGATCGGTGAAAAACTGTTTTTT
NA	TRBD1	TRBV20-1	TRBJ2-7	CSAAGTDYEQYF	TGCAGTGCTGCCGGGACAGACTACGAGCAGTACTTC
few	NA	TRBV5-1	TRBJ2-1	CASSPRRGSYNEQFF	TGCGCCAGCAGCCCTCGTCGGGGCTCCTACAATGAGCAGTTCTTC
NA	TRBD2	TRBV9	TRBJ2-2	CASRAGTSGNTGELFF	TGTGCCAGCAGGGCAGGGACTAGCGGAAACACCGGGGAGCTGTTTTTT
few	NA	TRBV7-8	TRBJ2-7	CASRIGLIYEQYF	TGTGCCAGCAGGATCGGACTAATCTACGAGCAGTACTTC
many	TRBD1	TRBV10-3	TRBJ2-7	CATGTGVLYEQYF	TGTGCCACAGGGACAGGGGTTCTCTACGAGCAGTACTTC
many	NA	TRBV14	TRBJ2-1	CASSQEGEQFF	TGTGCCAGCAGCCAAGAGGGTGAGCAGTTCTTC